The TCR beta chain described here comes from a study of blood T cells in healthy people across ages. A sample-barcoded 5' primer and a J-beta primer mix were used in a second PCR of about 7 to 12 cycles. TCRdb itself ran the 5' RACE reads through MiXCR, one entry per CDR3 protein. The data show around 970,000 distinct CDR3 sequences, 45% to 60% seen once. Regarding this clonotype: Its matching antigen is unknown.

Study observations and caveats: Among T cells, TCR beta diversity per million cells dropped roughly linearly as age rose. Long-lived donors carried more naive CD4+ cells and greater diversity than aged donors.

From germline, CDR1 is KGHDR and CDR2 SFDVKD. This CDR3 comprises 12 residues. The V gene lost 6 bases and the J gene lost 13 bases, with 15 bases spanning the gap. The chain uses TRBV24-1 and TRBJ2-4; a possible D gene is TRBD1 (5 bases). Sequenced input: blood. This sequence was found in a woman aged 55-69 years in good health. The CDR3 coding sequence is TGTGCCACCAGTAATCCAGGGTATCAGCAGTACTTC. Residues: CATSNPGYQQYF.